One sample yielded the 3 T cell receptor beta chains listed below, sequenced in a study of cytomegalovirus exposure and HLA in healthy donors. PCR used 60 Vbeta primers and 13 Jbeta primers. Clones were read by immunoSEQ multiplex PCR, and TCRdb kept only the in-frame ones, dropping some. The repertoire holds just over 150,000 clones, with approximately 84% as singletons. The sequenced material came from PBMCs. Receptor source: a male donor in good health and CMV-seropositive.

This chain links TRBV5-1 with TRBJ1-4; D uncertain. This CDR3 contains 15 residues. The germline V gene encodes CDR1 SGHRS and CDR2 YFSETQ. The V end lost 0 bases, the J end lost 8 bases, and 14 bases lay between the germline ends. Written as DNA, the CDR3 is TGCGCCAGCAGCTTGGCGCCAGGCGGCGGGGAAAAACTGTTTTTT. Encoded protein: CASSLAPGGGEKLFF.

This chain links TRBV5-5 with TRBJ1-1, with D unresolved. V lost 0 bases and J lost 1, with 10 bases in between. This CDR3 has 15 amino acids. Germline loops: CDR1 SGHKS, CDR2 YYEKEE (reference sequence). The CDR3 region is CASSLVGGPNTEAFF. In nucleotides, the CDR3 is TGTGCCAGCAGCTTGGTAGGCGGGCCGAACACTGAAGCTTTCTTT. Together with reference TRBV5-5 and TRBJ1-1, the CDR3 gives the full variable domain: DAGVTQSPTHLIKTRGQQVTLRCSPISGHKSVSWYQQVLGQGPQFIFQYYEKEERGRGNFPDRFSARQFPNYSSELNVNALLLGDSALYLCASSLVGGPNTEAFFGQGTRLTVV.

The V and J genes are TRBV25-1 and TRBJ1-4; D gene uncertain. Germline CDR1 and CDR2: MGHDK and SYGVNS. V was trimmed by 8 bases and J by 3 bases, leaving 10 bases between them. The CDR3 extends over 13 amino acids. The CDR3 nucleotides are TGTGCCAGCTCGGGTTCAGCTAATGAAAAACTGTTTTTT. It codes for CASSGSANEKLFF. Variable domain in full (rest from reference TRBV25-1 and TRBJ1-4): EADIYQTPRYLVIGTGKKITLECSQTMGHDKMYWYQQDPGMELHLIHYSYGVNSTEKGDLSSESTVSRIRTEHFPLTLESARPSHTSQYLCASSGSANEKLFFGSGTQLSVL.